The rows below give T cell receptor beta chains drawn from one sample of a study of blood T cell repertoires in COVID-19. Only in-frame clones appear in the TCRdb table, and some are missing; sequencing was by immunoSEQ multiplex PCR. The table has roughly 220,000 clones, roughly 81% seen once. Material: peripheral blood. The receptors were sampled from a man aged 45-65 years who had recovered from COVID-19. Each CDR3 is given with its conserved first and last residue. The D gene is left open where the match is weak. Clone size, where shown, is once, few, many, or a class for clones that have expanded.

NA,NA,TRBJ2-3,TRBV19,TGTGCCAGTAGGGACACAGGGCGGGCAGATACGCAGTATTTT,CASRDTGRADTQYF
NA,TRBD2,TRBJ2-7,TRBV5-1,TGCGCCAGCAGCTCGACTAGCGTAGCCTACGAGCAGTACTTC,CASSSTSVAYEQYF
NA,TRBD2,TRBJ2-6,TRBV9,TGTGCCAGCAGCGTAGGTGGGACTATCTCTGGGGCCAACGTCCTGACTTTC,CASSVGGTISGANVLTF
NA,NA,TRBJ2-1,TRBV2,TGTGCCAGCAGTGAAACGGGGAGCTCCTACAATGAGCAGTTCTTC,CASSETGSSYNEQFF
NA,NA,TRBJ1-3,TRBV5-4,TGTGCCAGCAGCCAGGGACAAAATCCTGGAAACACCATATATTTT,CASSQGQNPGNTIYF
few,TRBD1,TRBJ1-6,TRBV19,TGTGCCAGTAGCGGACAGGGGACCAATTCACCCCTCCACTTT,CASSGQGTNSPLHF
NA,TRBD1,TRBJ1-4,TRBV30,TGTGCCTGGAGTCTCCCACGACAGGGTGTGAGTGAAAAACTGTTTTTT,CAWSLPRQGVSEKLFF
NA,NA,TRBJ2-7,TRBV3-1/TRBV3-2,TGTGCCAGCAGCCTCCAGGGCAGGGCAGCCTGGGACGAGCAGTACTTC,CASSLQGRAAWDEQYF
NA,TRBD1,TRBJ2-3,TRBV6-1,TGTGCCAGCAGTGGACAGGGGACTCACGCCACAGATACGCAGTATTTT,CASSGQGTHATDTQYF
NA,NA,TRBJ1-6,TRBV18,TGTGCCAGCTCACCGAGGATAGCCGATAATTCACCCCTCCACTTT,CASSPRIADNSPLHF
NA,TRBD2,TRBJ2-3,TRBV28,TGTGCCAGCCAACGTTTGAGCGGGGTCACAGATACGCAGTATTTT,CASQRLSGVTDTQYF
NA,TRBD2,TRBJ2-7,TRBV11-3,TGTGCCAGCAGCTTAGCACTAGCGGGAGTATCTCCCTACGAGCAGTACTTC,CASSLALAGVSPYEQYF
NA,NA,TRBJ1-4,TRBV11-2,TGTGCCAGCAGCAAGGGGGGGGCAGCCAATAATGAAAAACTGTTTTTT,CASSKGGAANNEKLFF
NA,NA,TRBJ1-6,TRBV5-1,TGCGCCAGCAGGGAGGGGAGCTCCTATAATTCACCCCTCCACTTT,CASREGSSYNSPLHF
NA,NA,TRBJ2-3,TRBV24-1,TGTGCCACCAGTGATACGGCAGGACTAAAAACAGATACGCAGTATTTT,CATSDTAGLKTDTQYF
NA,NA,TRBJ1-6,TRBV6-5,TGTGCCAGCAGATCACAGGGAATGATGAATTCACCCCTCCACTTT,CASRSQGMMNSPLHF
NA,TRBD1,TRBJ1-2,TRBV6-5,TGTGCCAGCAGCCTCAACAGGGGGACTGGCTACACCTTC,CASSLNRGTGYTF
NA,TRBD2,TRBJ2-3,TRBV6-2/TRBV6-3,TGTGCCAGCAGTTACTCCAGTTTAGCGGGAGGGAGTACGCAGTATTTT,CASSYSSLAGGSTQYF
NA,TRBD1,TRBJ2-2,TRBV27,TGTGCCAGCAGTCCCGGGACAGGGGGCGCAGGAGGGGAGCTGTTTTTT,CASSPGTGGAGGELFF
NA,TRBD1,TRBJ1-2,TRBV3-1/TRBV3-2,TGTGCCAGCAGCCCGGACAGGGGATGGAACTATGGCTACACCTTC,CASSPDRGWNYGYTF
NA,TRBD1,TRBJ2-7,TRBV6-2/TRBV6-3,TGTGCCAGCAGTAACCCCACAGGGGCGTTCTACGAGCAGTACTTC,CASSNPTGAFYEQYF
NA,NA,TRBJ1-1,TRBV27,TGTGCCAGCAATGAGGGAAACACTGAAGCTTTCTTT,CASNEGNTEAFF
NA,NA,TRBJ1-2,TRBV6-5,TGTGCCAGCAGTTACGGGGCGATCAATGGCTACACCTTC,CASSYGAINGYTF
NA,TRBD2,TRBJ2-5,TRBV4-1,TGCGCCAGCAGCCACCTGCTAGCGGGATTGGCGGAGACCCAGTACTTC,CASSHLLAGLAETQYF
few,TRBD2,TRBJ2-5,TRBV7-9,TGTGCCAGCAGCTTCCAAGCGGGAGTTTACAAGACCCAGTACTTC,CASSFQAGVYKTQYF
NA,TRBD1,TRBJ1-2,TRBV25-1,TGTGCCAGCAGTGCAGGACAGGGGGACTATGGCTACACCTTC,CASSAGQGDYGYTF
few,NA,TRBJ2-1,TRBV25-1,TGTGCCAGCAGTGAATTGGGGAGAACGTACAATGAGCAGTTCTTC,CASSELGRTYNEQFF
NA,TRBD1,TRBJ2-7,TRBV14,TGTGCCAGCAGCCGGGGCAGACAGGGTAGCAACGAGCAGTACTTC,CASSRGRQGSNEQYF
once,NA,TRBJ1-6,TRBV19,TGTGCCAGTAGTATAAGCGGTTATAATTCACCCCTCCACTTT,CASSISGYNSPLHF
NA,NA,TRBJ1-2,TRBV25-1,TGTGCCAGCAGTGGCTATTCCCGGGACTACTATGGCTACACCTTC,CASSGYSRDYYGYTF
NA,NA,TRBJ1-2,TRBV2,TGTGCCAGCAGTGACCCCCAGAGGGGGTATGGCTACACCTTC,CASSDPQRGYGYTF
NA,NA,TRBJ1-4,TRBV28,TGTGCCAGCAGTTTGGAGGGTCGGGTGTTTTTT,CASSLEGRVFF
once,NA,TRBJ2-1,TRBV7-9,TGTGCCAGCAGCTTAGAGCGGTTGAGCTCCTACAATGAGCAGTTCTTC,CASSLERLSSYNEQFF
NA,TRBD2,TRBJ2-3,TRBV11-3,TGTGCCAGCAGCCTCCGCCGGGCGGGAGGGCAGCAGGGAGATACGCAGTATTTT,CASSLRRAGGQQGDTQYF
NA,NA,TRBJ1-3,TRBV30,TGTGCCTGTACCGCGGGCTCTGGAAACACCATATATTTT,CACTAGSGNTIYF
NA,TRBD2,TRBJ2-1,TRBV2,TGTGCCAGCAACCTCGGGACTAGCGGCGAGCAGTTCTTC,CASNLGTSGEQFF
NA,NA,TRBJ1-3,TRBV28,TGTGCCAGCCTGTCCGGCAGGGTTAGGTCTGGAAACACCATATATTTT,CASLSGRVRSGNTIYF
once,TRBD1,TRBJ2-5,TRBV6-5,TGTGCCAGCAGTCGGACAGGGGCAACGTTTTTGGCCCAGTACTTC,CASSRTGATFLAQYF
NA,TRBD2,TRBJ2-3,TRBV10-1,TGCGCCAGCAGGGGCGGGGGATATACAGATACGCAGTATTTT,CASRGGGYTDTQYF
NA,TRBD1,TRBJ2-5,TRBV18,TGTGCCAGCTCACCACCAGGGACAGGAGTCCAAGAGACCCAGTACTTC,CASSPPGTGVQETQYF
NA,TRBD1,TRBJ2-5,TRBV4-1,TGCGCCAGCAGCCAACAGGGGGCTAAGGGGGAGACCCAGTACTTC,CASSQQGAKGETQYF
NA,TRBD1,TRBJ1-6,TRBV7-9,TGTGCCAGCAGCTCCCTGACAGGGCAACGGGATTCACCCCTCCACTTT,CASSSLTGQRDSPLHF
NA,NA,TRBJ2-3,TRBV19,TGTGCCAGTAGGGACAGAGAAATCACAGATACGCAGTATTTT,CASRDREITDTQYF
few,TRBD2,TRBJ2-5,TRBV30,TGTGCCTGGAGTCAGCGGGAGAGGGAGACCCAGTACTTC,CAWSQRERETQYF
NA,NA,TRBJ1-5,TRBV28,TGTGCCAGCAGAGCTAGCAATCAGCCCCAGCATTTT,CASRASNQPQHF
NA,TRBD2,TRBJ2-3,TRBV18,TGTGCCAGCTCACCACGGGGAGGGCCAGATACGCAGTATTTT,CASSPRGGPDTQYF
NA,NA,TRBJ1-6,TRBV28,TGTGCCAGCAGTTGGGGCAGGGGCTCCTATAATTCACCCCTCCACTTT,CASSWGRGSYNSPLHF
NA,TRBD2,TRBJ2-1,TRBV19,TGTGCCAGTACTAGCGGGGTCCACAATGAGCAGTTCTTC,CASTSGVHNEQFF
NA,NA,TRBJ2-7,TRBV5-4,TGTGCCAGCAGCTTGGCCGACGAGCAGTACTTC,CASSLADEQYF
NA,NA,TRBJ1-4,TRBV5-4,TGTGCCAGCAGCCCTGACAGGACTAATGAAAAACTGTTTTTT,CASSPDRTNEKLFF
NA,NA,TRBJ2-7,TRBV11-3,TGTGCCAGCAGCTTAGATGGGGCTTCCTACGAGCAGTACTTC,CASSLDGASYEQYF
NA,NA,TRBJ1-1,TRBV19,TGTGCCAGTAGTATAAGTTCGGTCCCCCCTGAAGCTTTCTTT,CASSISSVPPEAFF
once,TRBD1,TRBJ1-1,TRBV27,TGTGCCAGCAGTTCATCAACAGGGGGCTTGACTGAAGCTTTCTTT,CASSSSTGGLTEAFF
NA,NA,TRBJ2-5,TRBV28,TGTGCCAGCAGTTTTACAGGGTCCCTCCAAGAGACCCAGTACTTC,CASSFTGSLQETQYF
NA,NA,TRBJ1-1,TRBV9,TGTGCCAGCAGCGCACAGACAGCATTGAACACTGAAGCTTTCTTT,CASSAQTALNTEAFF
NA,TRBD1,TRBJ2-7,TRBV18,TGTGCCAGCTCACCAGGGACAGGGACCTACGAGCAGTACTTC,CASSPGTGTYEQYF
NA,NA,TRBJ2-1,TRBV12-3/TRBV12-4,TGTGCCATCCGGGGGACGGCGAATGAGCAGTTCTTC,CAIRGTANEQFF
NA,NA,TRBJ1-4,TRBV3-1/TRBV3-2,TGTGCCAGCAGCCCAGTACAACAGGTTAAAAAACTGTTTTTT,CASSPVQQVKKLFF
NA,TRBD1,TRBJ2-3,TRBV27,TGTGCCAGCAGCCCCAAACAGGGGTTACGCACAGATACGCAGTATTTT,CASSPKQGLRTDTQYF
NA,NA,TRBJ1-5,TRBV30,TGTGCCTGGAGCCCACGGGGGGTAATTGGCAATCAGCCCCAGCATTTT,CAWSPRGVIGNQPQHF